The 7 T cell receptor beta chains reported below all come from one sample, sequenced in a study of blood T cell repertoires in COVID-19. Generated by immunoSEQ multiplex PCR, the TCRdb table keeps only in-frame clones and is missing some. The sample shows some 240,000 clones, about 88% of them seen only once. Sequencing was performed on peripheral blood. All receptors derive from a woman aged 40 to 50 who had recovered from COVID-19.

The chain combines TRBV12-3 or TRBV12-4 with TRBJ2-1; the D is unclear. This CDR3 contains 12 residues. The ends were cut back, 4 bases at V and 7 bases at J, with 8 bases in the middle. The CDR3: CASSSSRNEQFF. The CDR3 coding sequence is TGTGCCAGCAGTTCCTCGCGGAATGAGCAGTTCTTC.

The V and J genes are TRBV28 and TRBJ2-5; D is perhaps TRBD1 (5 bases). Deletions cut 3 bases from V and 3 bases from J, with 11 bases between. Per the germline V gene, CDR1 is MDHEN and CDR2 is SYDVKM. There are 14 residues in the CDR3. Here the CDR3 reads CASSLGPSEETQYF. CDR3 sequence (DNA): TGTGCCAGCAGTTTGGGGCCCTCCGAAGAGACCCAGTACTTC.

The V and J genes are TRBV3-1 (or the pseudogene TRBV3-2) and TRBJ1-5, with D possibly matching TRBD1 (6 bases). The V end was cut by 0 bases, the J end by 9 bases, with 15 bases between. This CDR3 is built from 15 residues. Per the germline V gene, CDR1 is LGHDT and CDR2 is YNNKEL (reference sequence). This CDR3 reads CASSQDLGARWPQHF. The CDR3 DNA sequence: TGTGCCAGCAGCCAAGATCTGGGGGCGAGGTGGCCCCAGCATTTT.

The chain couples TRBV5-4 to TRBJ2-7; 7 bases are a match to TRBD2. CDR1 is SGHNT and CDR2 is YYREEE in the germline V gene (reference sequence). CDR3 length: 13 residues. V lost 1 base and J lost 6; bases outside the gene matches: 4. The CDR3 nucleotides read TGTGCCAGCAGCTTGAGAGGCGGGGGCGAGCAGTACTTC. The encoded protein is CASSLRGGGEQYF.

The V and J genes are TRBV7-3 and TRBJ1-1, with 8 bases aligning to TRBD1. Germline CDR1 is SGHTA and CDR2 is FQGTGA. The CDR3 loop spans 13 amino acids. J lost 5 bases, V lost 2 bases, and 1 base had no gene match. In nucleotides, the CDR3 is TGTGCCAGCAGCTTAGGACAGGGAACTGAAGCTTTCTTT. Protein: CASSLGQGTEAFF.

V is TRBV6-2 or TRBV6-3 and J is TRBJ2-3; 7 nucleotides agree with TRBD2. In germline, CDR1 is MNHEY, CDR2 SVGEGT. V lost 6 bases and J lost 1; bases outside the gene matches: 7. This CDR3 spans 15 amino acids. CDR3 in amino acids: CASSRGLGGTDTQYF. CDR3 in DNA: TGTGCCAGCAGCCGCGGACTAGGAGGCACAGATACGCAGTATTTT.

This sequence joins TRBV2 and TRBJ2-7; D is unresolved. The germline V gene has CDR1 SNHLY and CDR2 FYNNEI. V was shortened by 5 bases and J by 0 bases, with 5 bases between the two germline ends. The CDR3 spans 12 residues. CDR3 DNA sequence: TGTGCCAGCAGTACAAACTCCTACGAGCAGTACGTC. It codes for CASSTNSYEQYV.